These T cell receptor beta chains were read from a single sample in a study of blood T cell repertoires in COVID-19. TCRdb's copy holds only in-frame clones and misses some; the assay was immunoSEQ multiplex PCR. The sample shows hundreds of thousands of clones, approximately 91% of them seen only once. The specimen sequenced was PBMCs or T cells enriched from blood (not recorded which). The receptors stem from a woman in her fifties or sixties who had recovered from COVID-19. The CDR3 runs from the conserved cysteine through the conserved F or W. Fields, in order: J gene, clone size, V gene, D gene, CDR3 DNA, CDR3 protein. The D gene is left open where the match is weak. Expanded clones get a size class; other rows say once, few or many, or leave the size out.

J: TRBJ1-2; size: NA; V: TRBV28; D: NA; DNA: TGTGCCAGCAGTTTACTGGAGACTAACTATGGCTACACCTTC; CDR3: CASSLLETNYGYTF
J: TRBJ1-5; size: NA; V: TRBV13; D: NA; DNA: TGTGCCAGCAGTCTCGGGGATCAGCCCCAGCATTTT; CDR3: CASSLGDQPQHF
J: TRBJ1-5; size: NA; V: TRBV2; D: NA; DNA: TGTGCCAGCAGTGAAGGGCGGGGTTATAGCAATCAGCCCCAGCATTTT; CDR3: CASSEGRGYSNQPQHF
J: TRBJ2-1; size: NA; V: TRBV19; D: NA; DNA: TGTGCCAGTAGTCTGCGCAATGAGCAGTTCTTC; CDR3: CASSLRNEQFF
J: TRBJ1-2; size: NA; V: TRBV28; D: NA; DNA: TGTGCCACGACGCCGCGGCTGACTAACTATGGCTACACCTTC; CDR3: CATTPRLTNYGYTF
J: TRBJ1-2; size: NA; V: TRBV6-5; D: NA; DNA: TGTGCCAGCAGTACGACAGCCCACTATGGCTACACCTTC; CDR3: CASSTTAHYGYTF
J: TRBJ1-1; size: NA; V: TRBV10-3; D: TRBD1; DNA: TGTGCCATCAGCTTGGGACAGGGGGCAATTGAAGCTTTCTTT; CDR3: CAISLGQGAIEAFF
J: TRBJ1-2; size: NA; V: TRBV6-5; D: NA; DNA: TGTGCCAGCAGTTACCCGGGGGGTGGCTACACCTTC; CDR3: CASSYPGGGYTF
J: TRBJ2-7; size: NA; V: TRBV29-1; D: NA; DNA: TGCAGCGTGGCCGAAGTGGGAGGTAGCTACGAGCAGTACTTC; CDR3: CSVAEVGGSYEQYF
J: TRBJ2-7; size: NA; V: TRBV4-1; D: TRBD1; DNA: TGCGCCAGCAGCCAGGGGATACAGGGGGACGAGCAGTACTTC; CDR3: CASSQGIQGDEQYF
J: TRBJ2-1; size: NA; V: TRBV5-4; D: TRBD1; DNA: TGTGCCAGCAGCCCAAGGACAGGGGGGGACAATGAGCAGTTCTTC; CDR3: CASSPRTGGDNEQFF
J: TRBJ1-5; size: few; V: TRBV6-5; D: NA; DNA: TGTGCCAGCAGTTATATCCGCAATCAGCCCCAGCATTTT; CDR3: CASSYIRNQPQHF
J: TRBJ1-2; size: NA; V: TRBV6-5; D: NA; DNA: TGTGCCAGCAGTTACGACAGTACTAACTATGGCTACACCTTC; CDR3: CASSYDSTNYGYTF
J: TRBJ2-1; size: once; V: TRBV5-6; D: TRBD1; DNA: TGTGCCAGCAGCGCTCTAGTTGGACAGGGAACCTACAATGAGCAGTTCTTC; CDR3: CASSALVGQGTYNEQFF
J: TRBJ2-7; size: NA; V: TRBV4-1; D: TRBD1; DNA: TGCGCCAGCAGCCAATCCGGACAGGGTCCCCTCGAGCAGTACTTC; CDR3: CASSQSGQGPLEQYF
J: TRBJ1-6; size: NA; V: TRBV27; D: NA; DNA: TGTGCCAGCAGTTTATCGGAGGGTACCACCTATAATTCACCCCTCCACTTT; CDR3: CASSLSEGTTYNSPLHF
J: TRBJ1-2; size: NA; V: TRBV3-1/TRBV3-2; D: NA; DNA: TGTGCCAGCAGCCAAGGGGGAGGCGCTAACTATGGCTACACCTTC; CDR3: CASSQGGGANYGYTF
J: TRBJ2-5; size: NA; V: TRBV6-5; D: NA; DNA: TGTGCCAGCAGTTCGGGGGGCAGGGAGACCCAGTACTTC; CDR3: CASSSGGRETQYF
J: TRBJ2-7; size: NA; V: TRBV3-1/TRBV3-2; D: NA; DNA: TGTGCCAGCAGCCAATCTAGGGGCCTATCCTACGAGCAGTACTTC; CDR3: CASSQSRGLSYEQYF
J: TRBJ1-1; size: NA; V: TRBV19; D: NA; DNA: TGTGCCAGTAGTTTCTACGCGGTGAACACTGAAGCTTTCTTT; CDR3: CASSFYAVNTEAFF
J: TRBJ1-2; size: NA; V: TRBV5-6; D: TRBD1; DNA: TGTGCCAGCAGCTTGGCCCTTGGGACAGCCGATTCTAACTATGGCTACACCTTC; CDR3: CASSLALGTADSNYGYTF
J: TRBJ2-1; size: NA; V: TRBV4-1; D: TRBD1; DNA: TGCGCCAGCAGCCAAGTTCAGGGGGATGAGCAGTTCTTC; CDR3: CASSQVQGDEQFF
J: TRBJ2-5; size: NA; V: TRBV7-2; D: NA; DNA: TGTGCCAGCAGCTATTGGGGCACAGGGCGACAAGAGACCCAGTACTTC; CDR3: CASSYWGTGRQETQYF
J: TRBJ1-2; size: NA; V: TRBV9; D: NA; DNA: TGTGCCAGCAGCGTAGACCTAAATTTTAACTATGGCTACACCTTC; CDR3: CASSVDLNFNYGYTF
J: TRBJ1-2; size: NA; V: TRBV30; D: NA; DNA: TGTGCCTGGAGTGCCCAAACTTTTGGGGGGACTCACTATGGCTACACCTTC; CDR3: CAWSAQTFGGTHYGYTF
J: TRBJ1-3; size: NA; V: TRBV12-3/TRBV12-4; D: NA; DNA: TGTGCCAGCAGAACAGGGAGAAACACCATATATTTT; CDR3: CASRTGRNTIYF
J: TRBJ1-2; size: NA; V: TRBV19; D: NA; DNA: TGTGCCACCTTAATACGGGGTTCCAACTATGGCTACACCTTC; CDR3: CATLIRGSNYGYTF
J: TRBJ2-2; size: NA; V: TRBV18; D: TRBD1; DNA: TGTGCCAGCTCACCGCGTGGGACAGGGGGCTTCGCGAACACCGGGGAGCTGTTTTTT; CDR3: CASSPRGTGGFANTGELFF
J: TRBJ2-1; size: NA; V: TRBV4-1; D: TRBD1; DNA: TGCGCCAGCAGCCTGGGACAGGGGGGGAACAATGAGCAGTTCTTC; CDR3: CASSLGQGGNNEQFF
J: TRBJ1-4; size: NA; V: TRBV10-3; D: NA; DNA: TGTGCCACCGCCCCGGTTGCAACTAATGAAAAACTGTTTTTT; CDR3: CATAPVATNEKLFF
J: TRBJ1-1; size: NA; V: TRBV21-1; D: NA; DNA: TGTGCCAGCAGCGACAGATCCTGGGTGCCCTCTGAAGCTTTCTTT; CDR3: CASSDRSWVPSEAFF
J: TRBJ1-1; size: NA; V: TRBV30; D: TRBD1; DNA: TGTGCCTGGAGTGTACGACAGGGGTCCGCTGAAGCTTTCTTT; CDR3: CAWSVRQGSAEAFF
J: TRBJ1-6; size: NA; V: TRBV5-4; D: TRBD1; DNA: TGTGCCAGCAGCTTGACCGGACAGGGGGGAAATTCACCCCTCCACTTT; CDR3: CASSLTGQGGNSPLHF
J: TRBJ2-1; size: NA; V: TRBV18; D: TRBD2; DNA: TGTGCCAGCTCACCGCCGGGACTAGCGGGGGGGCTGGGCAATGAGCAGTTCTTC; CDR3: CASSPPGLAGGLGNEQFF
J: TRBJ1-1; size: NA; V: TRBV19; D: NA; DNA: TGTGCCAGTAGCGCGGGAGGGTTGGACACTGAAGCTTTCTTT; CDR3: CASSAGGLDTEAFF
J: TRBJ1-5; size: NA; V: TRBV24-1; D: NA; DNA: TGTGCCACCAGTCGAGCAGGGCGCAATCAGCCCCAGCATTTT; CDR3: CATSRAGRNQPQHF